Shown below are 30 T cell receptor beta chains from a single sample sequenced in a study of CD8+ T cells in alopecia areata (dated 2018 in TCRdb). Receptors were amplified or captured by the immunoSEQ multiplex PCR assay. To provide template for TCR sequencing, every sample had RNA extracted and reverse transcribed into cDNA. The immuneACCESS repertoire file appears here via TCRdb, limited to in-frame rearrangements. These files lack a portion of the clones; in checked studies, under half of the deficit traces to unresolved V genes, and the cause of the others is not known. The sample table contains 200,000 to 250,000 clones; only one count was recorded for 67% of them. In total, the top ten clones hold 0.95% to 1.5% of the sample. What this sample's time point label stands for: baseline before oral tofacitinib. The sequences come from CD4+ T cells sorted from blood, collected at week 0. The source is a human donor with alopecia areata.

This sequence joins TRBV29-1 and TRBJ2-6; maybe TRBD2 (7 bases). V was trimmed by 4 bases and J by 2 bases, leaving 12 bases between them. Germline CDR1 reads SQVTM; CDR2 reads ANQGSEA. The CDR3 spans 15 residues. This CDR3 is CSVAGGSPGANVLTF. The CDR3 DNA reads as TGCAGCGTTGCGGGGGGCTCCCCTGGGGCCAACGTCCTGACTTTC.

The chain joins TRBV29-1 to TRBJ1-5; 7 nucleotides agree with TRBD1. The germline gives CDR1 SQVTM, CDR2 ANQGSEA. The CDR3 loop spans 13 amino acids. The V gene end was trimmed by 6 bases and the J gene end by 1 base; junction bases not matched to a gene: 3. The CDR3 sequence is CSVLGQSNQPQHF. CDR3 bases: TGCAGCGTCCTGGGACAGAGCAATCAGCCCCAGCATTTT.

A few counts support this clone. This rearrangement joins TRBV20-1 to TRBJ2-7; no clear D gene. Germline lookup yields CDR1 DFQATT and CDR2 SNEGSKA (reference sequence). CDR3 length equals 10 residues. V lost 4 bases and J lost 4, with 5 bases in between. The CDR3, as DNA: TGCAGTGCTAAGGGATACGAGCAGTACTTC. It specifies CSAKGYEQYF.

This clone was counted a single time. In nucleotides, the CDR3 is TGTGCCAGCAGCTCAACCTGGACTAGCGGGGGGAATGGCCTGAGTTCTTACGAGCAGTACTTC. Protein sequence: CASSSTWTSGGNGLSSYEQYF. This chain links TRBV13 with TRBJ2-7, with 14 positions matching TRBD2. V was clipped by 4 bases and J by 4 bases; unmatched bases: 21. The CDR3 extends over 21 amino acids. CDR1 is PRHDT and CDR2 is FYEKMQ in the germline V gene (reference sequence).

This clone was counted between two and nine times. This chain joins TRBV7-6 and TRBJ1-5, with D hard to call. The CDR3 consists of 16 residues. The germline V gene encodes CDR1 SGHVS and CDR2 FNYEAQ. V lost 1 base, J lost 0 bases, and 10 bases lay in between. This CDR3 reads CASSLGPPHSNQPQHF. DNA for the CDR3: TGTGCCAGCAGCTTAGGCCCCCCCCATAGCAATCAGCCCCAGCATTTT.

J is TRBJ2-5 and V is TRBV13, with a weak D call TRBD2 (6 bases). V lost 5 bases to trimming and J lost 5 bases, with 18 bases between them. This CDR3 is 15 amino acids long. Germline V CDR1 and CDR2: PRHDT, FYEKMQ (reference sequence). CDR3 residues: CASSPTPSSVETQYF. For the CDR3, the DNA is TGTGCCAGCAGCCCGACCCCTTCTAGCGTCGAGACCCAGTACTTC.

The chain is built from TRBV5-1 and TRBJ2-7, with 10 nucleotides matching TRBD1. The J segment lost 3 bases and the V segment lost 2 bases, leaving 2 bases of the junction unmatched. CDR1 and CDR2 (germline): SGHRS, YFSETQ. This CDR3 has 14 amino acids. CDR3 sequence reads: CASSFGTGVYEQYF. The CDR3 nucleotides are TGCGCCAGCAGCTTCGGGACAGGGGTCTACGAGCAGTACTTC.

The V gene is TRBV30, the J gene TRBJ1-6, with D unclear. Trimming took 4 bases from V and 10 from J, leaving 14 bases between them. The CDR3 consists of 13 residues. Looked up from germline, CDR1 is GTSNPN and CDR2 is SVGIG (reference sequence). In DNA, the CDR3 is TGTGCCTGGATCCCACGGGAGAACTCACCCCTCCACTTT. Residues: CAWIPRENSPLHF.

This chain joins TRBV29-1 and TRBJ1-1; 9 nucleotides match TRBD1. The CDR3 has 13 amino acids. Trimming cost V 4 bases and J 2 bases; bases outside gene matches: 2. Germline CDR1 reads SQVTM; CDR2 reads ANQGSEA. The CDR3 loop is CSVVTGGNTEAFF. The CDR3 DNA reads TGCAGCGTTGTAACAGGGGGCAACACTGAAGCTTTCTTT.

The chain carries TRBV29-1 and TRBJ1-1; D might be TRBD1 (5 bases). The CDR3 covers 12 residues. Germline CDR1 and CDR2: SQVTM and ANQGSEA. V was trimmed by 6 bases and J by 7 bases, leaving 15 bases between them. DNA of the CDR3: TGCAGCGTGACTCCCGGGACTTTTGAAGCTTTCTTT. Residues: CSVTPGTFEAFF. Full variable domain (outside the CDR3, taken from reference TRBV29-1 and TRBJ1-1): SAVISQKPSRDICQRGTSLTIQCQVDSQVTMMFWYRQQPGQSLTLIATANQGSEATYESGFVIDKFPISRPNLTFSTLTVSNMSPEDSSIYLCSVTPGTFEAFFGQGTRLTVV.

The J gene is TRBJ2-3, the V gene TRBV5-1, with D perhaps matching TRBD1 (5 bases). The germline V and J ends were trimmed by 5 bases and 4 bases, with 8 bases remaining between them. This CDR3 is built from 12 residues. Germline CDR1 reads SGHRS; CDR2 reads YFSETQ. The CDR3 DNA reads as TGCGCCAGCAGGACAGAGGCAGATACGCAGTATTTT. Its translation: CASRTEADTQYF.

The chain recombines TRBV2 with TRBJ2-5; either TRBD1 or TRBD2 may supply D (5 bases each). The V end was cut by 6 bases, the J end by 5 bases, with 16 bases between. CDR3 length: 14 residues. CDR1 and CDR2 (germline): SNHLY, FYNNEI. CDR3 protein: CASSRLGDGETQYF. In DNA, the CDR3 is TGTGCCAGCAGCCGACTGGGGGACGGGGAGACCCAGTACTTC.

This rearrangement joins TRBV11-1 to TRBJ2-2; D is undetermined. V gave up 6 bases and J gave up 4 bases, with 15 bases separating them. The CDR3 runs 15 residues. Germline values: CDR1 SGHAT, CDR2 FQDESV (reference sequence). The CDR3 bases are TGTGCCAGCAGACATGGGCCTTCGAGCACCGGGGAGCTGTTTTTT. This codes for CASRHGPSSTGELFF.

In this sample, this clone turned up a few times. J is TRBJ2-3 and V is TRBV29-1, with 9 bases fitting TRBD1. This CDR3 is 14 amino acids long. V lost 1 base, J lost 4 bases, and 3 bases stayed unmatched. Germline CDR1 SQVTM, CDR2 ANQGSEA. CDR3 DNA: TGCAGCGTTGAAGGGGGACAGGGATCAGATACGCAGTATTTT. Translated, it gives CSVEGGQGSDTQYF.

This rearrangement joins TRBV7-2 to TRBJ1-1; tentative D call: TRBD1 (6 bases). The V gene lost 5 bases and the J gene lost 8 bases, with 15 bases spanning the gap. Germline V CDR1 and CDR2: SGHTA, FQGNSA. The CDR3 runs 13 residues. CDR3 protein: CASSIYRESEAFF. The CDR3 nucleotides read TGTGCCAGCAGCATATACAGGGAGTCGGAAGCTTTCTTT.

The chain links TRBV6-5 to TRBJ2-7; D remains unclear. Germline CDR1 and CDR2: MNHEY and SVGAGI. V was shortened by 0 bases and J by 3 bases, with 9 bases between the two germline ends. This CDR3 comprises 14 residues. The CDR3 here is CASSYSARGYEQYF. In DNA, the CDR3 is TGTGCCAGCAGTTACTCGGCCAGAGGCTACGAGCAGTACTTC.

This clone showed up many times. The chain has TRBV19 and TRBJ1-1; no definite D call. This CDR3 contains 12 residues. The ends were cut back, 6 bases at V and 0 bases at J, with 5 bases in the middle. Germline V gene lookup returns CDR1 LNHDA and CDR2 SQIVND (reference sequence). DNA of the CDR3: TGTGCCAGTAGACAGTTGAACACTGAAGCTTTCTTT. Translating gives CASRQLNTEAFF.

The chain joins TRBV30 to TRBJ1-5; TRBD1 matches at 7 bases. V gave up 3 bases and J gave up 7 bases; unmatched junction bases: 6. Germline values: CDR1 GTSNPN, CDR2 SVGIG (reference sequence). This CDR3 is 13 amino acids long. The CDR3 spells CAWRNPGGQPQHF. The CDR3 DNA reads TGTGCCTGGAGAAACCCAGGGGGGCAGCCCCAGCATTTT.

The chain joins TRBV29-1 to TRBJ1-1, with D unclear. V was shortened by 3 bases and J by 0 bases, with 8 bases between the two germline ends. The CDR3 runs to 13 residues. Per germline, CDR1 SQVTM and CDR2 ANQGSEA. DNA for the CDR3: TGCAGCGTTGAGGGTCAGATGAACACTGAAGCTTTCTTT. It translates to CSVEGQMNTEAFF.

The genes are TRBV6-6 and TRBJ2-1; the match to TRBD1 covers 7 bases. CDR1 MNHNY and CDR2 SVGAGI come from the germline V gene (reference sequence). Trimming removed 8 bases from V and 3 bases from J; junction bases left unmatched: 10. This CDR3 spans 15 amino acids. CDR3: CASSPRDRYYNEQFF. The CDR3 DNA sequence: TGTGCCAGCTCTCCCCGGGACAGATACTACAATGAGCAGTTCTTC.

The sample holds a few counts of this clone. The chain links TRBV18 to TRBJ2-3, with D unclear. This CDR3 spans 15 amino acids. Germline V lookup: CDR1 KGHSH, CDR2 LQKENI. The V end lost 6 bases, the J end lost 4 bases, and 17 bases lay between the germline ends. As DNA, the CDR3 is TGTGCCAGCTCCTCCTCCTCGGCTAGGGCAGATACGCAGTATTTT. Its translation is CASSSSSARADTQYF.

The rearrangement links TRBV5-1 to TRBJ2-7; D might be TRBD1 (6 bases). CDR1 SGHRS and CDR2 YFSETQ come from the germline V gene. The CDR3 has 15 residues. Trimming left V 4 bases short and J 4 bases short, with 18 bases between. The DNA of the CDR3 is TGCGCCAGCAGCGTCTCCGGGACAACCGGGTACGAGCAGTACTTC. Protein: CASSVSGTTGYEQYF.

V and J are TRBV29-1 and TRBJ2-6; D is uncertain. CDR1 is SQVTM, CDR2 ANQGSEA, per germline. The CDR3 totals 17 residues. V shed 5 bases and J shed 0 bases, with 17 bases lying between them. The CDR3 is CSVLTNAPNSGANVLTF. DNA for the CDR3: TGCAGCGTTCTGACAAACGCTCCAAACTCTGGGGCCAACGTCCTGACTTTC.

This clone was seen a few times. The chain employs TRBV4-2 and TRBJ2-1; D is perhaps TRBD1 or TRBD2 (5 bases each). This CDR3 contains 16 residues. V lost 4 bases to trimming and J lost 0 bases, with 13 bases between them. The V gene's germline CDR1 is LGHNA and CDR2 YNFKEQ. The DNA for the CDR3 is TGTGCCAGCAGCCCCCCTCTGGGGACCTCCTACAATGAGCAGTTCTTC. It specifies CASSPPLGTSYNEQFF.

The chain has TRBV10-2 and TRBJ2-7; TRBD2 aligns across 12 bases. CDR1 is WSHSY, CDR2 SAAADI, per germline. The CDR3 has 15 residues. The V gene end was trimmed by 5 bases and the J gene end by 3 bases; junction bases not matched to a gene: 5. Here the CDR3 reads CASSLTSGGSYEQYF. CDR3 in DNA: TGCGCCAGCAGTCTGACTAGCGGGGGTAGCTACGAGCAGTACTTC.

Only one count was recorded for this clone. The chain recombines TRBV4-1 with TRBJ1-1, with D perhaps matching TRBD1 (6 bases). The V gene lost 6 bases and the J gene lost 3 bases, with 14 bases spanning the gap. There are 14 residues in the CDR3. In germline, CDR1 is MGHRA, CDR2 YSYEKL. CDR3 protein: CASRNRVLDTEAFF. CDR3 DNA: TGCGCCAGCAGAAACAGGGTTCTGGACACTGAAGCTTTCTTT.

The CDR3 nucleotides are TGCGCCAGCAGCTCGAGCGGGACTATCCTAGGGGCCACAGATACGCAGTATTTT. Amino acids: CASSSSGTILGATDTQYF. This rearrangement joins TRBV4-1 to TRBJ2-3; 7 nucleotides agree with TRBD2. Germline trimming cut 5 bases from V and 2 bases from J; bases unmatched to any gene: 16. The CDR3 loop spans 18 amino acids. Germline lookup yields CDR1 MGHRA and CDR2 YSYEKL.

There are a few counts of this clone. This chain uses TRBV5-6 with TRBJ2-7, with a possible D match to TRBD2 (6 bases). Trimming stripped 4 bases from V and 3 bases from J, with 8 bases between. Germline lookup yields CDR1 SGHDT and CDR2 YYEEEE. The CDR3 loop spans 12 amino acids. DNA for the CDR3: TGTGCCAGCAGCCGGGACTTCTACGAGCAGTACTTC. Its translation: CASSRDFYEQYF.

The J gene is TRBJ2-1, the V gene TRBV4-2, with D perhaps matching TRBD1 or TRBD2 (5 bases each). Trimming took off 1 base at V and 8 bases at J, with 9 bases between the two ends. The length of the CDR3 is 13 residues. The germline CDR1 and CDR2 sequences are LGHNA and YNFKEQ. CDR3 coding DNA: TGTGCCAGCAGCCAAGGGGGACGCGATGAGCAGTTCTTC. Protein sequence: CASSQGGRDEQFF.

The V and J genes are TRBV5-4 and TRBJ2-1; D remains ambiguous. CDR3 length: 12 amino acids. The germline gives CDR1 SGHNT, CDR2 YYREEE (reference sequence). V gave up 0 bases and J gave up 5 bases, with 3 bases separating them. CDR3 in amino acids: CASSLVNNEQFF. The CDR3 DNA reads TGTGCCAGCAGCTTGGTTAACAATGAGCAGTTCTTC.